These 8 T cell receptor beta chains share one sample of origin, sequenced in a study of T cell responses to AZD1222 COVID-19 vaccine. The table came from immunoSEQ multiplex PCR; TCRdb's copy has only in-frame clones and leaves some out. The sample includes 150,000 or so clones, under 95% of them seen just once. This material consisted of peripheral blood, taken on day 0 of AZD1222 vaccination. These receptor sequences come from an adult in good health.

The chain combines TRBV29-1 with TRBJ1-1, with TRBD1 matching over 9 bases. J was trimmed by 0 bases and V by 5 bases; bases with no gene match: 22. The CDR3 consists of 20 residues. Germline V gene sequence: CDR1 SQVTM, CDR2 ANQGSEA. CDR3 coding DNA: TGCAGCGTTCCCGTTCTGGGTACGGACAGGGGAGAGAATATGAACACTGAAGCTTTCTTT. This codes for CSVPVLGTDRGENMNTEAFF. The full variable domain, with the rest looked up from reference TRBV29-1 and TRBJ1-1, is SAVISQKPSRDICQRGTSLTIQCQVDSQVTMMFWYRQQPGQSLTLIATANQGSEATYESGFVIDKFPISRPNLTFSTLTVSNMSPEDSSIYLCSVPVLGTDRGENMNTEAFFGQGTRLTVV.

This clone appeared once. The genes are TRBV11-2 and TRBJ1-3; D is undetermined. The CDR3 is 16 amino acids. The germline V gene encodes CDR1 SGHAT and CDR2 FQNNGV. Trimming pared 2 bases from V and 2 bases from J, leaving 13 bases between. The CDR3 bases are TGTGCCAGCAGCTTAACATATTCGGCTGCTGGAAACACCATATATTTT. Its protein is CASSLTYSAAGNTIYF.

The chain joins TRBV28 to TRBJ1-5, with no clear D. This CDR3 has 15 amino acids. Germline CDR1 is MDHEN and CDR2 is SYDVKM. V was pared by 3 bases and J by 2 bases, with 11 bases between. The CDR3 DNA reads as TGTGCCAGCAGTTTGGGTAATCGGGGCAATCAGCCCCAGCATTTT. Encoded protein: CASSLGNRGNQPQHF.

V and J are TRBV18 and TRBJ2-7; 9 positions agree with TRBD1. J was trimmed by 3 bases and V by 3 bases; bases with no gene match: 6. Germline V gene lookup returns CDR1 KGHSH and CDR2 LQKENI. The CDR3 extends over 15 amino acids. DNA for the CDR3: TGTGCCAGCTCACCCTCCGGGACAGGGTTCTACGAGCAGTACTTC. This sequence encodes CASSPSGTGFYEQYF.

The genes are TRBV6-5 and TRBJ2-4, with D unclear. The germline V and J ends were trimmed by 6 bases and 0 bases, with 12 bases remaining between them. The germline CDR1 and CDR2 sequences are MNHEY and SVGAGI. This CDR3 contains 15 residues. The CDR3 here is CASSDSGLAKNIQYF. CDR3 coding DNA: TGTGCCAGCAGCGACTCAGGTCTAGCCAAAAACATTCAGTACTTC.

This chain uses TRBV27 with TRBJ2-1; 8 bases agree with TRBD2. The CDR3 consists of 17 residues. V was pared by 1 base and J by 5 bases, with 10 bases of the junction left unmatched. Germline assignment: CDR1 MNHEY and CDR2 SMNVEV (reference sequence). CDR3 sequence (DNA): TGTGCCAGCAGTTTATATGCCGTACTAGCGGCAAACAATGAGCAGTTCTTC. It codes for CASSLYAVLAANNEQFF.

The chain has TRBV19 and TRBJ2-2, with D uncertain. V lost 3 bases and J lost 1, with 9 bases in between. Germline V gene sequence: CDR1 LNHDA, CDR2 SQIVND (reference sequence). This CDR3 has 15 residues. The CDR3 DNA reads TGTGCCAGTAGTATTGGCCCGCTGAACACCGGGGAGCTGTTTTTT. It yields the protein CASSIGPLNTGELFF.

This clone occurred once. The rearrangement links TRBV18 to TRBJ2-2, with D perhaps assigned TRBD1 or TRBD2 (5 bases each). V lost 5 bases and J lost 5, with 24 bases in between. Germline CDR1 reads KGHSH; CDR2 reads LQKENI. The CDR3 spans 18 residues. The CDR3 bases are TGTGCCAGCTCATCTCTTAACCGGGACCGTGGGAGTACCGGGGAGCTGTTTTTT. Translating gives CASSSLNRDRGSTGELFF.